The present T cell receptor (beta chain) was sequenced within a study of PD-1 blockade in mismatch repair-deficient tumors. Study summary: Patients had approximately 12 mismatch repair-deficient cancer types and were previously treated and progressing.

The CDR3 covers 15 residues. The V gene lost 2 bases and the J gene lost 10 bases, with 18 bases spanning the gap. CDR1 SNHLY and CDR2 FYNNEI come from the germline V gene. Produced via immunoSEQ multiplex PCR; TCRdb's table is partial and in-frame only. This repertoire shows fewer than 50,000 clones, 75% to 85% found once; its top ten account for approximately 22%. Study observations and caveats: Tumor-resident clones, often undetectable pretreatment in blood, expanded then contracted after pembrolizumab.

A word on this clone: The antigen remains undetermined.

PCR or immunohistochemistry showed mismatch repair deficiency in every enrolled patient. A few pembrolizumab responders had their TCRs sequenced. This sequence was found in an adult with mismatch repair-deficient cancer. The source was peripheral blood, collected 4 weeks after starting pembrolizumab. This chain joins TRBV2 and TRBJ2-1; possibly TRBD1 or TRBD2 for D (5 bases each). This chain's CDR3 is CASSEKRNWDLEQFF. The CDR3 DNA reads TGTGCCAGCAGTGAAAAGAGGAACTGGGACCTCGAGCAGTTCTTC.